This T cell receptor (beta chain) stems from a study of blood T cell repertoires in COVID-19 (dated by TCRdb to about 2020). In terms of the full investigation: Samples from collaborators originated in the United States, Italy and Spain and spanned both the acute and convalescent phases of COVID-19. The material from the prospective study consisted of cDNA or gDNA derived from T cells, B-cell-depleted T cells, or PBMCs. Subjects who had been exposed to COVID-19, were actively infected with it, or had recovered from it provided the deeply sampled blood TCRbeta repertoires that made up the dataset. The repertoires were released in a freely available public database intended as a resource for research on the immune response to SARS-CoV-2. The samples were drawn from two sources: the first 160 participants of the ongoing ImmuneRACE study, and fewer than 1,500 subjects contributed by 6 global collaborators. Nearly every sample came with metadata listing a de-identified subject ID, COVID-19 status, age in years and sex. Where HLA class I and class II types were available, the types were taken from metadata supplied by the sample provider, not from assay-based typing.

The immunoSEQ Assay, a bias-controlled multiplex PCR, was used to amplify TCRbeta CDR3 regions from genomic DNA. As for the original processing: Nucleated cell counts per sample were estimated from amplification of reference gene primers within the assay. To quantify the absolute abundance of each unique TCRbeta CDR3 rearrangement, sequence reads were collapsed and filtered. For each sample, productive Simpson clonality was calculated by taking the square root of Simpson's diversity index across productive rearrangements. Held by TCRdb, this immuneACCESS table contains in-frame sequences only and omits some clones. Under half of the omission traces to an unresolved V gene where checked; the cause of the rest is unknown. V, J and clone size were drawn from that table, and D and trimming were deduced from the DNA. The sample table holds fewer than 500,000 clones, of which 70% to 90% were seen once. More than 1.4% of the sample goes to the ten largest clones.

Each collaborating institution followed its own protocols to collect whole blood in K2EDTA tubes. For TCRbeta analysis, collaborators shipped samples in one of three forms: frozen whole blood, isolated PBMCs, or DNA extracted from either of those sample types. Based on the germline V gene, the CDR1 and CDR2 sequences are MNHNS and SASEGT. For this chain, trimming is 0 bases at the V end and 5 bases at the J end, and the number of junction bases without a gene match is 9. The CDR3 contains 16 residues, cysteine and phenylalanine counted. The retained sequence is limited to the CDR3, 48 bases, with the frame set at the first base. Of note for this clone: No antigen is known for it. Per-nucleotide qualities are absent, and no much larger clonotype sits a single base away.

Beyond this particular receptor, the publication reports: The quantity of clinical and demographic metadata differed by source and by participant and was supplied without curation.

The source material was peripheral blood. The sequence derives from a woman aged 25 to 39 with active or convalescent COVID-19. This chain is built from TRBV6-1 and TRBJ2-5, with 7 bases aligning to TRBD2. The nucleotides are TGTGCCAGCAGTGAAGCCCATGTTTCTAGCGGTGAGACCCAGTACTTC. Translated, this gives CASSEAHVSSGETQYF.